A single sample gave rise to the 10 T cell receptor beta chains below, sequenced in a study of OX40 agonist ivuxolimab in advanced cancers. Assay used: immunoSEQ multiplex PCR; TCRdb lists only in-frame clones, some missing. The repertoire holds more than 85,000 clones, with roughly 90% as singletons. The sequencing here drew on CD4+ or CD8+ T cells sorted from blood, taken in a trial of the OX40 agonist ivuxolimab. The receptors derive from an adult with an advanced solid tumor such as melanoma, head and neck, liver or kidney cancer.

In this sample, this clone turned up once. This rearrangement joins TRBV10-3 to TRBJ2-7; 10 bases match TRBD2. The CDR3 is made up of 14 amino acids. Looked up from germline, CDR1 is ENHRY and CDR2 is SYGVKD. The ends lost 5 bases at V and 3 bases at J; junction bases unmatched: 4. The CDR3 nucleotides are TGTGCCATCAGTCGGACTAGCGGAAACTACGAGCAGTACTTC. Encoded protein: CAISRTSGNYEQYF.

This chain joins TRBV30 and TRBJ2-2; 8 bases are shared with TRBD2. From germline, CDR1 is GTSNPN and CDR2 SVGIG (reference sequence). The CDR3 is made up of 17 amino acids. Trimming removed 0 bases from V and 5 bases from J; junction bases left unmatched: 11. CDR3: CAWSVSLRGGRTGELFF. CDR3 DNA: TGTGCCTGGAGTGTATCTCTCCGCGGGGGGCGGACCGGGGAGCTGTTTTTT.

The rearrangement uses TRBV30 and TRBJ1-3; D not resolved. CDR1 is GTSNPN, CDR2 SVGIG, per germline (reference sequence). This CDR3 is 14 amino acids long. V was clipped by 3 bases and J by 2 bases, with 11 bases between them. The CDR3, as DNA: TGTGCCTGGAGGGAGGGAAACCCTGGAAACACCATATATTTT. This sequence encodes CAWREGNPGNTIYF.

The chain recombines TRBV7-7 with TRBJ2-5; maybe TRBD1 (6 bases). The CDR3 runs 13 residues. From germline, CDR1 is SSHAT and CDR2 FNYEAQ (reference sequence). The V gene lost 5 bases and the J gene lost 4 bases, with 11 bases spanning the gap. The CDR3 DNA follows: TGTGCCAGCAGCCCTGGGGGCGGAGAGACCCAGTACTTC. This encodes CASSPGGGETQYF.

V gene TRBV7-8 combines with J gene TRBJ1-2; weak D call: TRBD1 (6 bases). This CDR3 is 17 amino acids long. CDR1 is SGHVS and CDR2 is FQNEAQ in the germline V gene. Trimming removed 3 bases at V and 6 bases at J, with 23 bases between. The CDR3 spells CASSFRRTASTHDGYTF. The DNA for the CDR3 is TGTGCCAGCAGCTTCCGACGGACAGCCTCTACCCATGATGGCTACACCTTC. Looking up the rest from reference TRBV7-8 and TRBJ1-2 gives the full variable domain: GAGVSQSPRYKVAKRGQDVALRCDPISGHVSLFWYQQALGQGPEFLTYFQNEAQLDKSGLPSDRFFAERPEGSVSTLKIQRTQQEDSAVYLCASSFRRTASTHDGYTFGSGTRLTVV.

V usage is TRBV9 and J usage is TRBJ2-5; D gene unclear. The V end was cut by 0 bases, the J end by 2 bases, with 11 bases between. Germline-derived CDR1 and CDR2 are SGDLS and YYNGEE. This CDR3 is 15 amino acids long. CDR3 sequence (DNA): TGTGCCAGCAGCGTAGCTCCCAGTTCGCAAGAGACCCAGTACTTC. This encodes CASSVAPSSQETQYF.

The gene calls are TRBV6-1 and TRBJ2-5, with D maybe TRBD1 (6 bases). CDR1 is MNHNS and CDR2 is SASEGT in the germline V gene. The V gene lost 4 bases and the J gene lost 4 bases, with 16 bases spanning the gap. The CDR3 loop spans 15 amino acids. The CDR3 DNA sequence: TGTGCCAGCAGTGTCGGACAGTCGTTGGGAGAGACCCAGTACTTC. Translating gives CASSVGQSLGETQYF.

This chain connects TRBV9 to TRBJ2-5; weak D call: TRBD1 (6 bases). Trimming stripped 3 bases from V and 5 bases from J, with 23 bases between. Germline-derived CDR1 and CDR2 are SGDLS and YYNGEE. The CDR3 is made up of 17 amino acids. The CDR3 region has the DNA TGTGCCAGCAGCGGCGGAGTGGGGCAGGGGAGCTGGGAGACCCAGTACTTC. Its protein is CASSGGVGQGSWETQYF.

This sequence joins TRBV11-2 and TRBJ2-7, with TRBD1 matching over 8 bases. The germline V gene encodes CDR1 SGHAT and CDR2 FQNNGV. V trimming: 0 bases; J trimming: 7 bases; junction bases outside the gene matches: 5. The CDR3 length is 14 residues. This CDR3 reads CASSLEPRGLEQYF. The CDR3, as DNA: TGTGCCAGCAGCTTAGAGCCCAGGGGGCTAGAGCAGTACTTC.

This chain joins TRBV5-6 and TRBJ2-7, with D perhaps TRBD1 or TRBD2 (5 bases each). This CDR3 has 14 amino acids. Looked up from germline, CDR1 is SGHDT and CDR2 is YYEEEE. Trimming shortened V by 1 base and J by 2 bases, and 10 bases separated the two germline ends. The DNA of the CDR3 is TGTGCCAGCAGCTTGTTGGGGGTGCCCTACGAGCAGTACTTC. Translating gives CASSLLGVPYEQYF. Full variable domain (remainder filled in from reference TRBV5-6 and TRBJ2-7): DAGVTQSPTHLIKTRGQQVTLRCSPKSGHDTVSWYQQALGQGPQFIFQYYEEEERQRGNFPDRFSGHQFPNYSSELNVNALLLGDSALYLCASSLLGVPYEQYFGPGTRLTVT.